This T cell receptor beta chain is drawn from a study of blood T cell repertoires in COVID-19. The CDR3 is 16 residues long. Germline lookup yields CDR1 SGHTA and CDR2 FQGTGA. V shed 5 bases, J shed 2 bases, and the junction held 4 bases outside the gene matches. This clone has a handful of counts. Method: immunoSEQ multiplex PCR; TCRdb's copy keeps in-frame clones and lacks some. The sample records a few hundred thousand clones, roughly 90% being singletons. The TCR originated in a middle-aged woman who had been exposed to COVID-19. V usage is TRBV7-3 and J usage is TRBJ2-1; 12 positions match TRBD2. Input material: PBMCs or T cells enriched from blood (not recorded which). The CDR3 coding sequence is TGTGCCAGCAGCACGACTAGCGGGAGACCCTACAATGAGCAGTTCTTC. Translated: CASSTTSGRPYNEQFF.